The rows below give T cell receptor beta chains drawn from one sample of a study of T cell repertoires in cytomegalovirus infection. TCRdb redid the calling of the reads with MiXCR, one entry per CDR3 protein. The data show approximately 200,000 distinct CDR3 sequences, with roughly 30% seen just once and 30% to 40% held by the top ten. The sequencing sample was made of PBMCs. The receptors were sampled from a human donor in good health (CMV status not recorded). Some clones in this sample may be carry-over from other donors' samples. Each CDR3 is given with its conserved first and last residue.

v_gene: TRBV10-3
j_gene: TRBJ2-7
CDR3aa: CAISGVGPLYEQYF

v_gene: TRBV6-1
j_gene: TRBJ2-7
CDR3aa: CASSAASGESYEQYF

v_gene: TRBV25-1
j_gene: TRBJ2-7
CDR3aa: CASSFRRMGGFYEQYF

v_gene: TRBV29-1
j_gene: TRBJ1-5
CDR3aa: CSVGPGPRQPQHF

v_gene: TRBV7-9
j_gene: TRBJ2-7
CDR3aa: CASSPVEGDEQYF

v_gene: TRBV12-3/TRBV12-4
j_gene: TRBJ1-5
CDR3aa: CANRPDRGVNQPQHF

v_gene: TRBV27
j_gene: TRBJ2-7
CDR3aa: CASYGRSYEQYF

v_gene: TRBV10-1
j_gene: TRBJ1-2
CDR3aa: CASSESGQGGYTF

v_gene: TRBV7-2
j_gene: TRBJ1-5
CDR3aa: CASSLTGSRGQPQHF

v_gene: TRBV5-8
j_gene: TRBJ1-1
CDR3aa: CASSSGTRSNTEAFF

v_gene: TRBV20-1
j_gene: TRBJ2-3
CDR3aa: CSAKYEGIDTQYF

v_gene: TRBV20-1
j_gene: TRBJ1-2
CDR3aa: CSARRGEVSYGYTF

v_gene: TRBV27
j_gene: TRBJ2-7
CDR3aa: CASARDIRYEQYF

v_gene: TRBV29-1
j_gene: TRBJ1-2
CDR3aa: CSARDRGKGYGYTF

v_gene: TRBV6-6
j_gene: TRBJ2-3
CDR3aa: CASSPPRGGDTQYF

v_gene: TRBV6-2/TRBV6-3
j_gene: TRBJ2-5
CDR3aa: CASRPAGGSETQYF

v_gene: TRBV4-2
j_gene: TRBJ2-7
CDR3aa: CASSHLRTTYEQYF

v_gene: TRBV4-3
j_gene: TRBJ1-2
CDR3aa: CASSQDQSSPYGYTF

v_gene: TRBV12-5
j_gene: TRBJ2-5
CDR3aa: CASGLVNGGETQYF

v_gene: TRBV2
j_gene: TRBJ1-2
CDR3aa: CASSSDRELSDGYTF

v_gene: TRBV5-1
j_gene: TRBJ1-6
CDR3aa: CASSLRGGLGDSSPLHF

v_gene: TRBV6-5
j_gene: TRBJ1-5
CDR3aa: CASGVGTGGHQPQHF

v_gene: TRBV25-1
j_gene: TRBJ2-7
CDR3aa: CASSASLGQTYEQYF

v_gene: TRBV15
j_gene: TRBJ1-1
CDR3aa: CATSRDGEGAEAFF

v_gene: TRBV2
j_gene: TRBJ2-1
CDR3aa: CASSLTRDRGMNEQFF

v_gene: TRBV7-9
j_gene: TRBJ1-1
CDR3aa: CASSPRRVRTEAFF

v_gene: TRBV20-1
j_gene: TRBJ2-1
CDR3aa: CSARGISYNEQFF

v_gene: TRBV6-6
j_gene: TRBJ2-1
CDR3aa: CASSLGTSGGSYNEQFF

v_gene: TRBV15
j_gene: TRBJ2-5
CDR3aa: CATSEGPETQYF

v_gene: TRBV7-3
j_gene: TRBJ1-1
CDR3aa: CASSLLQAGGNTEAFF

v_gene: TRBV2
j_gene: TRBJ2-3
CDR3aa: CASSESGPTQYF

v_gene: TRBV7-3
j_gene: TRBJ2-5
CDR3aa: CASSLGQHSQETQYF

v_gene: TRBV7-6
j_gene: TRBJ2-7
CDR3aa: CASSLATGTVPYEQYF

v_gene: TRBV11-2
j_gene: TRBJ1-1
CDR3aa: CASSRGGNMNTEAFF

v_gene: TRBV2
j_gene: TRBJ1-1
CDR3aa: CASSESRVNTEALF

v_gene: TRBV12-3/TRBV12-4
j_gene: TRBJ1-1
CDR3aa: CASSYTGGSTEAFF

v_gene: TRBV29-1
j_gene: TRBJ2-5
CDR3aa: CSVEGWGDEGLQETQYF

v_gene: TRBV9
j_gene: TRBJ1-1
CDR3aa: CASSVGRQNTEAFF

v_gene: TRBV7-2
j_gene: TRBJ1-5
CDR3aa: CASSLKWDSNQPQHF

v_gene: TRBV12-5
j_gene: TRBJ1-2
CDR3aa: CASVLGTNYGYTF

v_gene: TRBV12-3/TRBV12-4
j_gene: TRBJ1-3
CDR3aa: CASRTDGVPVLRNTIYF

v_gene: TRBV7-2
j_gene: TRBJ2-7
CDR3aa: CASSSRDANSYEQYF

v_gene: TRBV7-9
j_gene: TRBJ2-6
CDR3aa: CASSTRVVGSGANVLTF

v_gene: TRBV14
j_gene: TRBJ2-7
CDR3aa: CASSQRGLHEQYF

v_gene: TRBV12-3/TRBV12-4
j_gene: TRBJ1-5
CDR3aa: CASREQGNQPQHF

v_gene: TRBV6-5
j_gene: TRBJ1-6
CDR3aa: CASSLTRGSVANSPLHF

v_gene: TRBV29-1
j_gene: TRBJ2-3
CDR3aa: CSVPVGGGIGDTQYF

v_gene: TRBV7-2
j_gene: TRBJ2-7
CDR3aa: CASTEGGESYEQYF

v_gene: TRBV3-1
j_gene: TRBJ1-1
CDR3aa: CASSHKDREGEAFF

v_gene: TRBV2
j_gene: TRBJ2-7
CDR3aa: CASSEAGRTATYEQYF

v_gene: TRBV6-6
j_gene: TRBJ1-6
CDR3aa: CASSLGTGMSPLHF